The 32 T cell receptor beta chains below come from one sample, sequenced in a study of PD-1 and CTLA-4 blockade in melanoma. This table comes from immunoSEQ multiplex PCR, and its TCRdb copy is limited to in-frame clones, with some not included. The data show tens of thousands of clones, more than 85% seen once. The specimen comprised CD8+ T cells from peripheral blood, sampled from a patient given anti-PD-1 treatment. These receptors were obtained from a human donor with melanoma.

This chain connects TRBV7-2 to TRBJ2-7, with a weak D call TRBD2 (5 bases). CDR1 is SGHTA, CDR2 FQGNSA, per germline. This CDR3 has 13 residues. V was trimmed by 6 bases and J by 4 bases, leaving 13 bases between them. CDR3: CASSSGVAYEQYF. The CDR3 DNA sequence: TGTGCCAGCAGTTCCGGAGTAGCGTACGAGCAGTACTTC.

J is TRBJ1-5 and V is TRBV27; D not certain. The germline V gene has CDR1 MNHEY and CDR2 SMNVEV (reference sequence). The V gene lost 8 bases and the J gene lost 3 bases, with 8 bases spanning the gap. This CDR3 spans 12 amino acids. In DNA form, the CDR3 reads TGTGCCAGCGGCGACTTCAATCAGCCCCAGCATTTT. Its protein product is CASGDFNQPQHF.

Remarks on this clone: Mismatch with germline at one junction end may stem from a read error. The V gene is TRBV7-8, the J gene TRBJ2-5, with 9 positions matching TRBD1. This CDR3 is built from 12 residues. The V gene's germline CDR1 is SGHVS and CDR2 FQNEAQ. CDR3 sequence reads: CASSLDTRTGDF. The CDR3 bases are TGTGCCAGCAGTCTAGACACTAGGACAGGGGACTTC.

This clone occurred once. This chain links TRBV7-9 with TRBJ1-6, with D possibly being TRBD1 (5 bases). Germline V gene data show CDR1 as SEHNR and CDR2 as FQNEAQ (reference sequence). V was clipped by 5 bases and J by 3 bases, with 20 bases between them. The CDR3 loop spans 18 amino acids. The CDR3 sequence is CASSAPDDGGIYNSPLHF. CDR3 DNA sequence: TGTGCCAGCAGCGCCCCGGACGACGGGGGTATCTATAATTCACCCCTCCACTTT.

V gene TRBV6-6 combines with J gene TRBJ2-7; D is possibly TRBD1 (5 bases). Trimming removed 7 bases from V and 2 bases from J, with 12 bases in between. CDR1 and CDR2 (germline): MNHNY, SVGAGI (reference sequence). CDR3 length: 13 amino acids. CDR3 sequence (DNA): TGTGCCAGCACCCTCCAGGGAACCTACGAGCAGTACTTC. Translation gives CASTLQGTYEQYF.

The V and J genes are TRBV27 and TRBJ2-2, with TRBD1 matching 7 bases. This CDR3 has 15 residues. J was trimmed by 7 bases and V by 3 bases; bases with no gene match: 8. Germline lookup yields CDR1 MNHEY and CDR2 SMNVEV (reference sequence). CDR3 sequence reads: CASSFERGHSGELFF. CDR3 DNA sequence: TGTGCCAGCAGTTTTGAAAGGGGGCATAGCGGGGAGCTGTTTTTT.

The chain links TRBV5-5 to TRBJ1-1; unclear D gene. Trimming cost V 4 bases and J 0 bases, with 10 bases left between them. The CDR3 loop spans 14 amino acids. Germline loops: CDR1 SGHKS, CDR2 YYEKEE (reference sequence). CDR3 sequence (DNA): TGTGCCAGCAGCGATCCCGGACTGAACACTGAAGCTTTCTTT. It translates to CASSDPGLNTEAFF.

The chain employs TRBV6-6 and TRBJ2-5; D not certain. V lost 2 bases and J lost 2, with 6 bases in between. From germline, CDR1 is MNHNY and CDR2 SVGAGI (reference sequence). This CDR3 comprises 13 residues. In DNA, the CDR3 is TGTGCCAGCAGTTACCCCTTGCAAGAGACCCAGTACTTC. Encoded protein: CASSYPLQETQYF.

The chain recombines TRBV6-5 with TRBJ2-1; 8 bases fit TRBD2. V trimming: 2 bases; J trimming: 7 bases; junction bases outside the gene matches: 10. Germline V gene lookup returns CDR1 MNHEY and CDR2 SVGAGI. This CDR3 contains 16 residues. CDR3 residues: CASSYAPSGPRNEQFF. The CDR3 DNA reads TGTGCCAGCAGTTACGCTCCTAGCGGGCCAAGGAATGAGCAGTTCTTC.

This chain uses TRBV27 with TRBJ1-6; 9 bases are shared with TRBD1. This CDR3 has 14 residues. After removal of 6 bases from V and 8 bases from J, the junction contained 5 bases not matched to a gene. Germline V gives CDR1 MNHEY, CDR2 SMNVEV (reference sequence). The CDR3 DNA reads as TGTGCCAGCAGCCAGGGACAGGGTTATTCACCCCTCCACTTT. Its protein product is CASSQGQGYSPLHF.

CDR3 loop: CASSEPGTGVGELFF. The CDR3 bases are TGTGCCAGCAGTGAGCCCGGGACAGGGGTCGGGGAGCTGTTTTTT. The chain joins TRBV6-1 to TRBJ2-2, with 10 positions matching TRBD1. CDR1 is MNHNS, CDR2 SASEGT, per germline. The J segment lost 7 bases and the V segment lost 3 bases, leaving 5 bases of the junction unmatched. This CDR3 region has 15 residues.

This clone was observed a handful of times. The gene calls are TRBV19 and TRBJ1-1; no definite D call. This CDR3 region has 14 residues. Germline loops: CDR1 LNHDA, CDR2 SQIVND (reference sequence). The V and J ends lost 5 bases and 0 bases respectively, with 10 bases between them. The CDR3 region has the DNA TGTGCCAGTAGTCCCTTAACGGTGAACACTGAAGCTTTCTTT. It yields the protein CASSPLTVNTEAFF.

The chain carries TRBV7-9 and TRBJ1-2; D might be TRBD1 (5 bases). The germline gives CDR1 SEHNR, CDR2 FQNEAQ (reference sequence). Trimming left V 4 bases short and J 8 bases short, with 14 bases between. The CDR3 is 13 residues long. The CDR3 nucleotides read TGTGCCAGCAGCTCCCAGGGTGGAGGAGGCTACACCTTC. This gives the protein CASSSQGGGGYTF.

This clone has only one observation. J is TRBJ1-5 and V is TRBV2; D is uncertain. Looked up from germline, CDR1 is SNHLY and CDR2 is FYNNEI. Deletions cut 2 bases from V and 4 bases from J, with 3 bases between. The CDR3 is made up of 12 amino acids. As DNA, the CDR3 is TGTGCCAGCAGTGAACAGAATCAGCCCCAGCATTTT. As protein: CASSEQNQPQHF.

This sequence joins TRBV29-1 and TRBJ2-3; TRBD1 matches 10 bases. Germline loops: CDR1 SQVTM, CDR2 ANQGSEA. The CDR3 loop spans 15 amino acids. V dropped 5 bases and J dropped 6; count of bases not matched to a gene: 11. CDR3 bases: TGCAGCGTTCCCCGACAGGGGGCGACCATTGATACGCAGTATTTT. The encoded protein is CSVPRQGATIDTQYF.

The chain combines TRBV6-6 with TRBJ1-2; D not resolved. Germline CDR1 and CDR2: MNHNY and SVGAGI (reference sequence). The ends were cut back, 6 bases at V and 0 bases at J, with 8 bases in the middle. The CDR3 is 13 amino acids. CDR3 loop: CASSSGANYGYTF. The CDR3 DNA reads TGTGCCAGCAGCTCGGGTGCTAACTATGGCTACACCTTC.

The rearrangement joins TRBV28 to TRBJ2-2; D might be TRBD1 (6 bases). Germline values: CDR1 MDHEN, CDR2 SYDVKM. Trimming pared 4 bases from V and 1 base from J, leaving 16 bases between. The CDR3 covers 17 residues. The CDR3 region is CASSSPGTYENTGELFF. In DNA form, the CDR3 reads TGTGCCAGCAGTTCTCCCGGGACATATGAGAACACCGGGGAGCTGTTTTTT.

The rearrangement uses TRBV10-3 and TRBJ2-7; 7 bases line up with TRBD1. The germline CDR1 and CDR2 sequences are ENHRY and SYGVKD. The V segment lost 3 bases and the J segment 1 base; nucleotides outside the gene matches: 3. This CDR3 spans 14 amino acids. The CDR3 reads CAISETGQSYEQYF. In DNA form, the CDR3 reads TGTGCCATCAGTGAAACGGGACAGTCCTACGAGCAGTACTTC.

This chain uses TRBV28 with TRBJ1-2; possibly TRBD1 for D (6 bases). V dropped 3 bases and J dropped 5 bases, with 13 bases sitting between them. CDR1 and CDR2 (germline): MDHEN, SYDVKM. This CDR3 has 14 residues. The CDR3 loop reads CASSFPGAQYGYTF. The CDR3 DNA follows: TGTGCCAGCAGTTTCCCGGGGGCGCAATATGGCTACACCTTC.

CDR3 DNA: TGTGCCACCAGTGACACCTGGGACCCTGCGAACACCGGGGAGCTGTTTTTT. Translated: CATSDTWDPANTGELFF. J is TRBJ2-2 and V is TRBV24-1; the D call may be TRBD1 or TRBD2 (5 bases each). CDR3 size: 17 residues. Germline CDR1 KGHDR, CDR2 SFDVKD. V lost 4 bases and J 0 bases, leaving 14 bases between the germline ends.

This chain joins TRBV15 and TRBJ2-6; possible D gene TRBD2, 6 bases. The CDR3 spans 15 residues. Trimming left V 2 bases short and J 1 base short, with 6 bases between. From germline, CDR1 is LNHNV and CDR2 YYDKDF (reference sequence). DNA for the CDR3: TGTGCCACCAGCAGACGGGGGTCTGGGGCCAACGTCCTGACTTTC. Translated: CATSRRGSGANVLTF.

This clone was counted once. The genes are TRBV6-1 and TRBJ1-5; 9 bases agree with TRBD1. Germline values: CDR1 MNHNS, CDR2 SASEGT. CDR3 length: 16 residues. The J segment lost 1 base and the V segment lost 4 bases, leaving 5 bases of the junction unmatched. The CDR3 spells CASSGGTGPSNQPQHF. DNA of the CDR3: TGTGCCAGCAGTGGGGGGACAGGGCCGAGCAATCAGCCCCAGCATTTT.

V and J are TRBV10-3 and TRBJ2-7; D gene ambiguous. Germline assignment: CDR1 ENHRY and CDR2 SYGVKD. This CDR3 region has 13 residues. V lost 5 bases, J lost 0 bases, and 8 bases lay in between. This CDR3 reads CAISSPISYEQYF. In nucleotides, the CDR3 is TGTGCCATCAGTTCGCCCATCTCCTACGAGCAGTACTTC.

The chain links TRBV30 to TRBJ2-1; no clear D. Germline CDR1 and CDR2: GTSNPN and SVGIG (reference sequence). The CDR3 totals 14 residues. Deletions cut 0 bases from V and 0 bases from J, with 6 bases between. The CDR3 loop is CAWSVLRSYNEQFF. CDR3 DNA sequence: TGTGCCTGGAGTGTCTTGCGCTCCTACAATGAGCAGTTCTTC.

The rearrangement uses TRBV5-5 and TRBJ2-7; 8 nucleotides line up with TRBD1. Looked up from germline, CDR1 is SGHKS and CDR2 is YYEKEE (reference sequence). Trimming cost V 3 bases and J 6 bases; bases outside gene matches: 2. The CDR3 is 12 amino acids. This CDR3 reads CASSWDRSEQYF. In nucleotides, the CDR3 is TGTGCCAGCAGCTGGGACAGGAGCGAGCAGTACTTC.

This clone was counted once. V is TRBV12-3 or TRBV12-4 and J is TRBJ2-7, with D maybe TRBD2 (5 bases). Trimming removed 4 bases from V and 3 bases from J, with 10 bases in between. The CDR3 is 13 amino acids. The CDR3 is CASSSGVDYEQYF. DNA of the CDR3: TGTGCCAGCAGTTCCGGGGTAGACTACGAGCAGTACTTC.

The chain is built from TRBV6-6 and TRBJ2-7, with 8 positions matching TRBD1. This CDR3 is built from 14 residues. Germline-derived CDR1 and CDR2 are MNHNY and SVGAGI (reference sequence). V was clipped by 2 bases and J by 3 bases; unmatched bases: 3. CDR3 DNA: TGTGCCAGCAGTTACGAGGACAGGGTCTACGAGCAGTACTTC. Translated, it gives CASSYEDRVYEQYF.

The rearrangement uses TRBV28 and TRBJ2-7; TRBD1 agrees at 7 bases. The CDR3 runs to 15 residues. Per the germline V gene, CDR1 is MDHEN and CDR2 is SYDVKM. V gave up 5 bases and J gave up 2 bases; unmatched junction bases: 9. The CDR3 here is CASSPPTGVPYEQYF. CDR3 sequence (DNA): TGTGCCAGCAGTCCCCCTACAGGGGTTCCCTACGAGCAGTACTTC. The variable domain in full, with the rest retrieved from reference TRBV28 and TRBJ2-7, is DVKVTQSSRYLVKRTGEKVFLECVQDMDHENMFWYRQDPGLGLRLIYFSYDVKMKEKGDIPEGYSVSREKKERFSLILESASTNQTSMYLCASSPPTGVPYEQYFGPGTRLTVT.

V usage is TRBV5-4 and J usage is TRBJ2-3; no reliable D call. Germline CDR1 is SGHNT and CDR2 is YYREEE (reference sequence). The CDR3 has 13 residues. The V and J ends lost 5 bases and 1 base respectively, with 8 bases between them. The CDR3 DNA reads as TGTGCCAGCAGGTTTGGAGGCACAGATACGCAGTATTTT. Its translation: CASRFGGTDTQYF.

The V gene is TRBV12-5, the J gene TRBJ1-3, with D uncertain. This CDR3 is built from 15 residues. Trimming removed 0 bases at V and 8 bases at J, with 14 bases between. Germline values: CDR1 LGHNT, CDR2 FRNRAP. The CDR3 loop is CASGLVGGLEDTIYF. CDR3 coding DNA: TGTGCTAGTGGTTTGGTAGGAGGTTTAGAAGACACCATATATTTT.

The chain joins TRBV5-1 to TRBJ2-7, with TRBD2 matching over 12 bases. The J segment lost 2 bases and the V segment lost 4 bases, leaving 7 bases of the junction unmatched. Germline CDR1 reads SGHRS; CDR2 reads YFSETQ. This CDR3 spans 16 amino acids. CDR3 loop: CASSPRLAGATYEQYF. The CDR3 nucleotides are TGCGCCAGCAGCCCAAGACTAGCGGGGGCGACCTACGAGCAGTACTTC.

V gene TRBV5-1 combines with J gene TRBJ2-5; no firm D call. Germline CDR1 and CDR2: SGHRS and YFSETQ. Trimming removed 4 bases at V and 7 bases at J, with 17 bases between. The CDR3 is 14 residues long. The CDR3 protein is CASSPDPPSGTQYF. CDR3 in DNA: TGCGCCAGCAGCCCAGATCCTCCCTCGGGGACCCAGTACTTC.